The entry below gives a single TCR beta chain sequence along with its context. The CDR3 sequence is 15 residues long. Germline loops: CDR1 DFQATT, CDR2 SNEGSKA (reference sequence). Unmatched junction bases numbered 7, after V lost 3 bases and J lost 1 base. The data derive from a study of blood T cell repertoires in COVID-19. In the study overall: Specimens from acute and convalescent COVID-19 originated in the United States, Italy and Spain.

In the original analysis: Reference gene primer amplification gave estimated nucleated cell counts. The protocol was immunoSEQ multiplex PCR, while the TCRdb copy is restricted to in-frame clones and leaves out a portion. That table supplies the V and J calls and clone size; D and trimming were determined from the DNA. The sample lists a few hundred thousand clones, 84% seen once, with less than 7% in the top ten. Cohort assignment relied on participant-reported clinical history. In Cohort 3, a recovered donor had either two negative PCRs, clearance, or symptom resolution. Sample: PBMCs or T cells enriched from blood (not recorded which). The TCR comes from a woman between 35 and 50 years old who had recovered from COVID-19. The chain links TRBV20-1 to TRBJ2-5, with 8 bases that match TRBD2. CDR3 DNA: TGCAGTGCTAGTGATTTAGCGGGAATCCAAGAGACCCAGTACTTC. Its protein product is CSASDLAGIQETQYF.